This TCR beta chain is drawn from a study of early T cells in non-severe SARS-CoV-2 infection. Study background: The chains were unpaired, and the sequenced material was bulk RNA from unsorted whole blood. Findings and limits, study-wide: Anti-spike CD8 responses were favored in VDJdb matching, and private and CD4 specificities were missed.

As part of library construction, unique molecular identifiers were attached to individual cDNA molecules. TCRdb called the 5' RACE reads again in MiXCR, with one record for every CDR3 protein. The sample holds around 30,000 distinct CDR3 sequences; 5.7% are singletons and the top ten take almost 6.5%. Note on this clonotype: Its antigen is undetermined.

The germline CDR1 and CDR2 sequences are MGHRA and YSYEKL. Losses at the gene ends were 2 bases for V and 0 bases for J; bases not matched to a gene: 1. This CDR3 contains 16 residues. This TCR came from an adult who was a healthcare worker with PCR-confirmed SARS-CoV-2 infection or an uninfected control (not recorded which). This chain joins TRBV4-1 and TRBJ2-2; TRBD1 agrees at 9 bases. The source material was whole blood. The CDR3 DNA reads as TGCGCCAGCAGCCAACGGACAGGGGCGAACACCGGGGAGCTGTTTTTT. Residues: CASSQRTGANTGELFF.